This T cell receptor beta chain appears in the sequencing data of a study of blood T cells in healthy people across ages. Each of the donors had roughly 10 milliliters of peripheral blood drawn into EDTA-treated Vacutainer tubes. After removal of 4 bases from V and 7 bases from J, the junction contained 2 bases not matched to a gene. The CDR3 is 13 amino acids. Primers used in a second PCR of roughly 7 to 12 cycles were a sample-barcoded 5' primer and a J-beta primer mix. From the 5' RACE reads, TCRdb called clonotypes with MiXCR, one entry per CDR3 protein. The sample gives about 290,000 distinct CDR3 sequences, less than 30% of which show up once; approximately 28% is in the top ten.

The chain uses TRBV12-3 or TRBV12-4 and TRBJ1-5; TRBD1 matches 9 bases. The specimen sequenced was blood. The clonotype originates from a woman aged 70-85 years in good health. CDR3 sequence (DNA): TGTGCCAGCAGTTACACAGGGGGCCAGCCCCAGCATTTT. This encodes CASSYTGGQPQHF.